Following are 26 T cell receptor beta chains from one sample sequenced in a study of long-term antiretroviral therapy in people with HIV. Survey level was the resolution at which the v3.0 immunoSEQ assay ran. Clones were read by immunoSEQ multiplex PCR, and TCRdb kept only the in-frame ones, dropping some. Of 27,000 or so clones detected, 80% to 85% appear once; the ten largest clones hold roughly 10%. Source: unsorted PBMCs, taken 0.8 years before starting antiretroviral therapy. These receptors were obtained from a man aged 18 to 30 with HIV.

The chain recombines TRBV18 with TRBJ1-3, with D possibly TRBD1 on 5 matching bases. The CDR3 length is 15 residues. Between the trimmed V and J ends, which lost 3 bases and 7 bases, there was a span of 16 bases. Germline V lookup: CDR1 KGHSH, CDR2 LQKENI. CDR3 residues: CASSPTQGRLNTIYF. Written as DNA, the CDR3 is TGTGCCAGCTCACCCACGCAGGGTAGACTGAACACCATATATTTT.

With respect to this clone: The sample holds other DNA sequences that translate to the same CDR3. The chain couples TRBV27 to TRBJ2-7; D perhaps matches TRBD2 (5 bases). V lost 4 bases to trimming and J lost 0 bases, with 10 bases between them. Germline V gene data show CDR1 as MNHEY and CDR2 as SMNVEV (reference sequence). The CDR3 has 14 residues. Here the CDR3 reads CASSYDGSSYEQYF. The DNA for the CDR3 is TGTGCCAGCAGTTATGATGGGAGCTCCTACGAGCAGTACTTC.

The CDR3 is CASSQDYEQYF. DNA for the CDR3: TGTGCCAGCAGCCAAGATTACGAGCAGTACTTC. The chain is built from TRBV4-2 and TRBJ2-7, with no clear D. This CDR3 region has 11 residues. Trimming stripped 0 bases from V and 4 bases from J, with 1 base between. CDR1 is LGHNA and CDR2 is YNFKEQ in the germline V gene.

CDR3 loop: CASSFQPQQETQYF. CDR3 nucleotides: TGTGCCAGCAGTTTCCAGCCCCAGCAAGAGACCCAGTACTTC. The J gene is TRBJ2-5, the V gene TRBV28; D not certain. V lost 3 bases, J lost 2 bases, and 10 bases lay in between. The length of the CDR3 is 14 residues. Per the germline V gene, CDR1 is MDHEN and CDR2 is SYDVKM.

This clone was seen once. This sequence joins TRBV18 and TRBJ1-1; D is unclear. V was shortened by 3 bases and J by 4 bases, with 12 bases between the two germline ends. The CDR3 sequence is 14 residues long. Germline CDR1 is KGHSH and CDR2 is LQKENI. The chain's CDR3 is CASSPSHVLTEAFF. The CDR3 nucleotides read TGTGCCAGCTCACCCTCTCATGTCCTCACTGAAGCTTTCTTT.

The chain employs TRBV5-5 and TRBJ1-5; TRBD1 matches 9 bases. The CDR3 has 15 residues. The germline CDR1 and CDR2 sequences are SGHKS and YYEKEE (reference sequence). V shed 4 bases and J 10 bases; nucleotides not matched to a gene: 12. CDR3 in amino acids: CASSIRDRVVRPQHF. The CDR3 DNA reads TGTGCCAGCAGCATCCGGGACAGGGTGGTTCGTCCCCAGCATTTT.

A single count supports this clone. This chain connects TRBV7-3 to TRBJ2-3; the D is unclear. CDR1 is SGHTA and CDR2 is FQGTGA in the germline V gene. Trimming left V 6 bases short and J 4 bases short, with 11 bases between. The CDR3 runs 13 residues. In nucleotides, the CDR3 is TGTGCCAGCAGTCTAACGCCCGCAGATACGCAGTATTTT. Translated, it gives CASSLTPADTQYF.

CDR3 DNA sequence: TGTGCCAGCAGCTTGCAGGGGATTCTAAGCACAGATACGCAGTATTTT. Protein product: CASSLQGILSTDTQYF. The rearrangement joins TRBV7-9 to TRBJ2-3; the D gene is possibly TRBD1 (6 bases). The germline V and J ends were trimmed by 3 bases and 0 bases, with 13 bases remaining between them. CDR1 and CDR2 from the germline V gene are SEHNR and FQNEAQ (reference sequence). This CDR3 region has 16 residues.

V is TRBV11-2 and J is TRBJ2-3; D may correspond to TRBD1 or TRBD2 (6 bases each). Germline V lookup: CDR1 SGHAT, CDR2 FQNNGV. This CDR3 contains 15 residues. The V gene lost 1 base and the J gene lost 4 bases, with 12 bases spanning the gap. CDR3 amino acids: CASSLVPGAPDTQYF. The CDR3 coding sequence is TGTGCCAGCAGCTTAGTCCCGGGGGCCCCAGATACGCAGTATTTT.

Regarding this clone: This same CDR3 is encoded by further DNA sequences in the sample. This sequence joins TRBV28 and TRBJ1-5; D remains unclear. V gave up 2 bases and J gave up 0 bases, with 5 bases separating them. Germline CDR1 is MDHEN and CDR2 is SYDVKM. The CDR3 spans 14 residues. The CDR3: CASSLASSNQPQHF. CDR3 bases: TGTGCCAGCAGTTTAGCAAGTAGCAATCAGCCCCAGCATTTT.

This clone was recorded once. V and J are TRBV14 and TRBJ2-5; 8 bases are shared with TRBD2. Trimming cost V 2 bases and J 5 bases; bases outside gene matches: 7. The CDR3 loop spans 15 amino acids. Germline V lookup: CDR1 SGHDN, CDR2 FVKESK. CDR3 amino acids: CASSQQSRGGETQYF. In DNA, the CDR3 is TGTGCCAGCAGCCAACAAAGCCGGGGGGGTGAGACCCAGTACTTC.

The chain uses TRBV7-9 and TRBJ1-1; tentatively, D is TRBD1 (5 bases). V lost 1 base to trimming and J lost 1 base, with 10 bases between them. This CDR3 is 15 amino acids long. Germline CDR1 reads SEHNR; CDR2 reads FQNEAQ (reference sequence). CDR3 loop: CASSLDLGQNTEAFF. The CDR3 bases are TGTGCCAGCAGCTTAGACCTAGGACAGAACACTGAAGCTTTCTTT.

The chain recombines TRBV5-1 with TRBJ1-1, with 7 bases matching TRBD1. Germline trimming cut 4 bases from V and 4 bases from J; bases unmatched to any gene: 7. This CDR3 contains 14 residues. Germline CDR1 SGHRS, CDR2 YFSETQ. The CDR3 region has the DNA TGCGCCAGCAGCGGGGGGGGGACAGTCACTGAAGCTTTCTTT. This codes for CASSGGGTVTEAFF.

V usage is TRBV9 and J usage is TRBJ2-2, with 10 nucleotides matching TRBD1. The germline CDR1 and CDR2 sequences are SGDLS and YYNGEE. This CDR3 has 16 amino acids. Germline trimming cut 4 bases from V and 5 bases from J; bases unmatched to any gene: 8. Written as DNA, the CDR3 is TGTGCCAGCAGCCTGAGGGACAGGGGCCGGACCGGGGAGCTGTTTTTT. It yields the protein CASSLRDRGRTGELFF.

The V and J genes are TRBV4-1 and TRBJ2-6, with TRBD1 identical over 9 bases. From germline, CDR1 is MGHRA and CDR2 YSYEKL. J gave up 1 base and V 0 bases, and 4 bases lay outside the gene matches. The CDR3 spans 18 residues. The CDR3 DNA is TGCGCCAGCAGCCAAGAGGGACAGGGTTCATCTGGGGCCAACGTCCTGACTTTC. As protein: CASSQEGQGSSGANVLTF.

The CDR3 loop is CASRGDSYNEQFF. The CDR3, as DNA: TGTGCCAGCAGGGGGGACTCCTACAATGAGCAGTTCTTC. This chain connects TRBV2 to TRBJ2-1, with D perhaps matching TRBD1 or TRBD2 (5 bases each). Germline V CDR1 and CDR2: SNHLY, FYNNEI. The CDR3 totals 13 residues. Trimming took off 6 bases at V and 0 bases at J, with 6 bases between the two ends.

The chain combines TRBV5-1 with TRBJ1-2, with D unclear. Germline lookup yields CDR1 SGHRS and CDR2 YFSETQ. V was trimmed by 0 bases and J by 2 bases, leaving 5 bases between them. The CDR3 spans 13 residues. For the CDR3, the DNA is TGCGCCAGCAGCTTGGAGGCAAACTATGGCTACACCTTC. Residues: CASSLEANYGYTF. The full variable domain, completed using reference TRBV5-1 and TRBJ1-2, is KAGVTQTPRYLIKTRGQQVTLSCSPISGHRSVSWYQQTPGQGLQFLFEYFSETQRNKGNFPGRFSGRQFSNSRSEMNVSTLELGDSALYLCASSLEANYGYTFGSGTRLTVV.

The rearrangement uses TRBV6-1 and TRBJ2-7; TRBD2 aligns across 9 bases. The CDR3 totals 15 residues. The germline V gene encodes CDR1 MNHNS and CDR2 SASEGT. Trimming removed 2 bases from V and 8 bases from J; junction bases left unmatched: 10. In DNA form, the CDR3 reads TGTGCCAGCAGTGAATCGGGCGGGAGGGGGCCGAAGCAGTACTTC. Protein: CASSESGGRGPKQYF.

The chain employs TRBV7-2 and TRBJ2-5; TRBD2 agrees at 9 bases. This CDR3 has 18 amino acids. The germline V gene has CDR1 SGHTA and CDR2 FQGNSA. V dropped 0 bases and J dropped 2; count of bases not matched to a gene: 10. The CDR3 loop is CASSLASLAGSKQETQYF. The CDR3 DNA reads as TGTGCCAGCAGCTTAGCGTCCCTAGCGGGGAGCAAACAAGAGACCCAGTACTTC.

This chain uses TRBV7-2 with TRBJ2-7, with a weak D call TRBD2 (6 bases). Trimming removed 1 base at V and 0 bases at J, with 10 bases between. Germline CDR1 reads SGHTA; CDR2 reads FQGNSA. This CDR3 comprises 15 residues. The CDR3 sequence is CASSLGGVGSYEQYF. The DNA for the CDR3 is TGTGCCAGCAGCTTAGGGGGGGTAGGCTCCTACGAGCAGTACTTC.

The chain's CDR3 is CASSYGGNEQFF. CDR3 sequence (DNA): TGTGCCAGCAGTTACGGAGGCAATGAGCAGTTCTTC. The chain couples TRBV6-6 to TRBJ2-1; D possibly corresponds to TRBD2 (5 bases). The CDR3 has 12 residues. The germline V and J ends were trimmed by 2 bases and 6 bases, with 5 bases remaining between them. Germline V gives CDR1 MNHNY, CDR2 SVGAGI (reference sequence).

The chain carries TRBV18 and TRBJ2-7; perhaps TRBD1 as D (6 bases). Trimming stripped 5 bases from V and 2 bases from J, with 10 bases between. CDR3 length: 13 amino acids. CDR1 and CDR2 from the germline V gene are KGHSH and LQKENI. CDR3 DNA sequence: TGTGCCAGCTCATCCAGACAGGCCTACGAGCAGTACTTC. Residues: CASSSRQAYEQYF.

This chain links TRBV10-1 with TRBJ1-4; no definite D call. The CDR3 sequence is 18 residues long. CDR1 is WNHNN, CDR2 SYGVQD, per germline (reference sequence). Trimming removed 0 bases from V and 2 bases from J, with 16 bases in between. CDR3 protein: CASSESSGRIGTNEKLFF. The CDR3 region has the DNA TGCGCCAGCAGTGAGTCCTCGGGCCGAATCGGGACTAATGAAAAACTGTTTTTT.

The chain joins TRBV28 to TRBJ2-7; 9 bases align to TRBD1. Germline trimming cut 5 bases from V and 5 bases from J; bases unmatched to any gene: 7. Germline values: CDR1 MDHEN, CDR2 SYDVKM. The CDR3 length is 14 residues. CDR3 in DNA: TGTGCCAGCAGTCCCCGGGACAGGGTCCACGAGCAGTACTTC. This gives the protein CASSPRDRVHEQYF.

The chain carries TRBV7-2 and TRBJ2-3; 10 nucleotides match TRBD2. J gave up 5 bases and V 5 bases, and 7 bases lay outside the gene matches. The V gene's germline CDR1 is SGHTA and CDR2 FQGNSA. The CDR3 length is 15 residues. DNA of the CDR3: TGTGCCAGCAGCCAAGGGACTAGCGTAGGAGATACGCAGTATTTT. Translation gives CASSQGTSVGDTQYF. Full variable domain (rest looked up from reference TRBV7-2 and TRBJ2-3): GAGVSQSPSNKVTEKGKDVELRCDPISGHTALYWYRQSLGQGLEFLIYFQGNSAPDKSGLPSDRFSAERTGGSVSTLTIQRTQQEDSAVYLCASSQGTSVGDTQYFGPGTRLTVL.

The chain combines TRBV30 with TRBJ1-5; 7 bases are shared with TRBD1. The germline gives CDR1 GTSNPN, CDR2 SVGIG (reference sequence). This CDR3 comprises 14 residues. The V gene end was trimmed by 3 bases and the J gene end by 3 bases; junction bases not matched to a gene: 5. Here the CDR3 reads CAWRDGTDNQPQHF. DNA for the CDR3: TGTGCCTGGAGGGACGGGACAGACAATCAGCCCCAGCATTTT.